These 19 T cell receptor beta chains were all obtained from the same sample, sequenced in a study of shared clonotypes between healthy human individuals. The data were produced by immunoSEQ multiplex PCR, yet TCRdb's version contains in-frame clones alone and is incomplete. The table records approximately 700,000 clones, around 73% of them present only once. Specimen: memory CD4+ T cells sorted from blood. The subset denotes: CD45RA-negative fraction. The origin of the receptors is a woman aged 25 to 39 in good health.

The gene calls are TRBV5-1 and TRBJ1-2; possibly TRBD1 for D (6 bases). The CDR3 has 15 amino acids. Deletions cut 0 bases from V and 3 bases from J, with 12 bases between. Per the germline V gene, CDR1 is SGHRS and CDR2 is YFSETQ. The DNA for the CDR3 is TGCGCCAGCAGCTTGGCATCGGGGGCGGACTATGGCTACACCTTC. Its protein is CASSLASGADYGYTF.

A word on this clone: This may arise from a read error, as a much more abundant clone is one base away. Here the CDR3 reads CASGRNTEAFF. DNA for the CDR3: TGTGCCAGCGGCAGGAACACTGAAGCTTTCTTT. The chain uses TRBV28 and TRBJ1-1; D is ambiguous. The CDR3 contains 11 residues. Germline V gene sequence: CDR1 MDHEN, CDR2 SYDVKM. The V end was cut by 8 bases, the J end by 1 base, with 5 bases between.

Worth noting for this clone: Distinct nucleotide sequences in the sample also encode this CDR3. This chain joins TRBV5-1 and TRBJ2-7; possibly TRBD2 for D (5 bases). The CDR3 consists of 14 residues. Deletions cut 2 bases from V and 0 bases from J, with 9 bases between. Germline V gene lookup returns CDR1 SGHRS and CDR2 YFSETQ. The CDR3 sequence is CASSFSGSSYEQYF. CDR3 sequence (DNA): TGCGCCAGCAGCTTCTCTGGGAGCTCCTACGAGCAGTACTTC.

The gene calls are TRBV6-5 and TRBJ2-1; 9 positions agree with TRBD2. The CDR3 is 15 amino acids. V was pared by 6 bases and J by 2 bases, with 5 bases of the junction left unmatched. CDR1 is MNHEY and CDR2 is SVGAGI in the germline V gene. The chain's CDR3 is CASRDSSGAYNEQFF. The CDR3 nucleotides are TGTGCCAGCAGAGACTCTAGCGGGGCCTACAATGAGCAGTTCTTC.

The chain links TRBV29-1 to TRBJ2-3, with 14 positions matching TRBD2. J gave up 4 bases and V 2 bases, and 8 bases lay outside the gene matches. The CDR3 runs 17 residues. CDR1 and CDR2 (germline): SQVTM, ANQGSEA. CDR3 amino acids: CSVEQGTSGRVADTQYF. CDR3 sequence (DNA): TGCAGCGTTGAACAAGGGACTAGCGGGAGAGTTGCAGATACGCAGTATTTT.

The chain has TRBV7-9 and TRBJ1-2, with D possibly being TRBD1 (6 bases). CDR1 SEHNR and CDR2 FQNEAQ come from the germline V gene (reference sequence). V was trimmed by 1 base and J by 7 bases, leaving 10 bases between them. The CDR3 length is 13 residues. The CDR3 DNA follows: TGTGCCAGCAGCTTAGAAGGGGGGACTGGCTACACCTTC. Translation gives CASSLEGGTGYTF.

In this sample, this clone turned up many times. The chain combines TRBV25-1 with TRBJ2-7; D is unresolved. Trimming took off 6 bases at V and 2 bases at J, with 14 bases between the two ends. From germline, CDR1 is MGHDK and CDR2 SYGVNS. The CDR3 is 14 residues long. CDR3 amino acids: CASRFRFFTYEQYF. Here the CDR3 DNA reads TGTGCCAGCAGATTTAGGTTTTTCACCTACGAGCAGTACTTC.

This clone was detected only once. This sequence joins TRBV11-2 and TRBJ2-7, with TRBD1 matching 8 bases. This CDR3 is built from 15 residues. The trim removed 5 bases at V and 3 bases at J, leaving 9 bases unmatched. Germline CDR1 SGHAT, CDR2 FQNNGV. CDR3 DNA: TGTGCCAGCAGCGCGACAGGGGAGATTGGCTACGAGCAGTACTTC. This gives the protein CASSATGEIGYEQYF.

This clone was found a few times. The chain links TRBV30 to TRBJ2-1; D might be TRBD2 (6 bases). V dropped 2 bases and J dropped 0 bases, with 20 bases sitting between them. The CDR3 contains 18 residues. Germline CDR1 and CDR2: GTSNPN and SVGIG (reference sequence). The CDR3 region is CAWSPTGLALNSYNEQFF. CDR3 sequence (DNA): TGTGCCTGGAGTCCAACGGGCCTAGCGCTGAACTCCTACAATGAGCAGTTCTTC.

V and J are TRBV5-1 and TRBJ1-2; 11 nucleotides align to TRBD1. This CDR3 region has 16 residues. The V segment lost 4 bases and the J segment 8 bases; nucleotides outside the gene matches: 13. CDR1 and CDR2 from the germline V gene are SGHRS and YFSETQ. CDR3 nucleotides: TGCGCCAGCAGCCACCGGACAGGGGGCGGAATCTCCGGCTACACCTTC. This codes for CASSHRTGGGISGYTF.

This clone came up once. The chain has TRBV27 and TRBJ2-5; 10 nucleotides agree with TRBD2. Germline loops: CDR1 MNHEY, CDR2 SMNVEV (reference sequence). The J segment lost 5 bases and the V segment lost 8 bases, leaving 11 bases of the junction unmatched. The CDR3 totals 15 residues. CDR3 region: CASGLSGRALETQYF. Written as DNA, the CDR3 is TGTGCCAGCGGACTAAGCGGGAGGGCCCTCGAGACCCAGTACTTC.

The genes are TRBV19 and TRBJ2-7; TRBD2 matches at 9 bases. The CDR3 has 14 residues. In germline, CDR1 is LNHDA, CDR2 SQIVND (reference sequence). Trimming removed 5 bases from V and 3 bases from J; junction bases left unmatched: 5. CDR3 bases: TGTGCCAGTAGTGTGAGTAGCGGGAGCTACGAGCAGTACTTC. Translated, it gives CASSVSSGSYEQYF.

The V call is TRBV18, the J call TRBJ1-2; the match to TRBD1 covers 7 bases. V lost 4 bases and J lost 6; bases outside the gene matches: 11. The CDR3 sequence is 15 residues long. The V gene's germline CDR1 is KGHSH and CDR2 LQKENI. This chain's CDR3 is CASSLGTDRVHGYTF. In nucleotides, the CDR3 is TGTGCCAGCTCACTGGGGACAGACAGAGTTCATGGCTACACCTTC. The full variable domain, in which reference TRBV18 and TRBJ1-2 provide the parts outside the CDR3, is NAGVMQNPRHLVRRRGQEARLRCSPMKGHSHVYWYRQLPEEGLKFMVYLQKENIIDESGMPKERFSAEFPKEGPSILRIQQVVRGDSAAYFCASSLGTDRVHGYTFGSGTRLTVV.

The chain is built from TRBV5-4 and TRBJ2-1, with a tentative D call TRBD2 (6 bases). Germline lookup yields CDR1 SGHNT and CDR2 YYREEE (reference sequence). The CDR3 contains 12 residues. V lost 4 bases and J 6 bases, leaving 8 bases between the germline ends. CDR3: CASSGDSNEQFF. The CDR3 nucleotides read TGTGCCAGCAGCGGGGACTCCAATGAGCAGTTCTTC.

This chain connects TRBV4-1 to TRBJ2-7; D unclear. CDR1 and CDR2 (germline): MGHRA, YSYEKL. The CDR3 is 15 amino acids. V was shortened by 0 bases and J by 6 bases, with 15 bases between the two germline ends. The CDR3 DNA sequence: TGCGCCAGCAGCCAAGACGTTATGATAAAAGGCGAGCAGTACTTC. Translated, it gives CASSQDVMIKGEQYF.

The chain employs TRBV6-1 and TRBJ1-1; D is undetermined. The CDR3 is 11 amino acids. V was shortened by 6 bases and J by 5 bases, with 7 bases between the two germline ends. CDR1 is MNHNS, CDR2 SASEGT, per germline. CDR3 nucleotides: TGTGCCAGCAGAGACGGAACTGAAGCTTTCTTT. Its protein product is CASRDGTEAFF.

The genes are TRBV2 and TRBJ1-4; no reliable D call. The germline V and J ends were trimmed by 6 bases and 5 bases, with 10 bases remaining between them. The length of the CDR3 is 13 residues. The germline V gene has CDR1 SNHLY and CDR2 FYNNEI. CDR3 coding DNA: TGTGCCAGCAGCGCCCGCCAGAATGAAAAACTGTTTTTT. Its protein product is CASSARQNEKLFF.

This clone was seen more than once but under ten times. The chain links TRBV28 to TRBJ1-4; D call uncertain. The CDR3 runs 19 residues. Germline CDR1 and CDR2: MDHEN and SYDVKM. V lost 1 base and J 3 bases, leaving 21 bases between the germline ends. CDR3 sequence reads: CASSLFPPTFVYSNEKLFF. CDR3 coding DNA: TGTGCCAGCAGTTTATTCCCTCCCACATTCGTCTACTCTAATGAAAAACTGTTTTTT.

The V gene is TRBV18, the J gene TRBJ1-5; D not resolved. The CDR3 sequence is 14 residues long. CDR1 KGHSH and CDR2 LQKENI come from the germline V gene. Trimming removed 2 bases from V and 2 bases from J, with 7 bases in between. The CDR3 loop is CASSPGVGNQPQHF. CDR3 nucleotide sequence: TGTGCCAGCTCACCAGGGGTCGGCAATCAGCCCCAGCATTTT. Complete variable domain (other parts from reference TRBV18 and TRBJ1-5): NAGVMQNPRHLVRRRGQEARLRCSPMKGHSHVYWYRQLPEEGLKFMVYLQKENIIDESGMPKERFSAEFPKEGPSILRIQQVVRGDSAAYFCASSPGVGNQPQHFGDGTRLSIL.